One sample yielded the 8 T cell receptor beta chains listed below, sequenced in a study of human T cells and chemical hapten exposure. TCRdb recomputed calls from the RACE reads with MiXCR, one row per CDR3 protein. The sample carries 180,000 or so distinct CDR3 sequences, 20% to 25% recorded once. Time point indicated: patch test 1, 2 weeks after DPC sensitization. Described treatment: therapeutic diphenylcyclopropenone sensitization with weekly scalp DPC. The specimen was whole blood, collected in connection with sensitization to the hapten diphenylcyclopropenone (DPC). The receptor set was obtained from a woman aged 45-59 years with alopecia areata. Some clones in this sample may be carry-over from other donors' samples.

This clonotype was seen a handful of times. The rearrangement uses TRBV5-1 and TRBJ2-2, with TRBD2 identical over 12 bases. Germline V gene sequence: CDR1 SGHRS, CDR2 YFSETQ. The ends lost 5 bases at V and 3 bases at J; junction bases unmatched: 2. The CDR3 length is 15 residues. The CDR3 here is CASRLAGGDTGELFF. The CDR3 DNA reads as TGCGCCAGCAGACTAGCGGGAGGTGACACCGGGGAGCTGTTTTTT.

This chain links TRBV5-1 with TRBJ2-7; 8 nucleotides agree with TRBD2. Germline V gene data show CDR1 as SGHRS and CDR2 as YFSETQ. The CDR3 is 16 amino acids. J was trimmed by 2 bases and V by 7 bases; bases with no gene match: 14. The CDR3 DNA sequence: TGCGCCAGCTTAAGAGCGGGAGATGGGGTTGCCTACGAGCAGTACTTC. It specifies CASLRAGDGVAYEQYF.

The table lists this clonotype with many counts. The rearrangement uses TRBV19 and TRBJ2-5, with 8 positions matching TRBD1. CDR1 LNHDA and CDR2 SQIVND come from the germline V gene (reference sequence). The CDR3 has 15 amino acids. Unmatched junction bases numbered 9, after V lost 3 bases and J lost 6 bases. CDR3: CASSMRQGAWKTQYF. The CDR3 DNA sequence: TGTGCCAGTAGTATGCGGCAGGGGGCTTGGAAGACCCAGTACTTC. Drawing the rest from reference TRBV19 and TRBJ2-5, the complete variable domain is DGGITQSPKYLFRKEGQNVTLSCEQNLNHDAMYWYRQDPGQGLRLIYYSQIVNDFQKGDIAEGYSVSREKKESFPLTVTSAQKNPTAFYLCASSMRQGAWKTQYFGPGTRLLVL.

A few counts support this clonotype. The chain combines TRBV3-1 with TRBJ1-6; D gene unclear. This CDR3 contains 13 residues. Germline V gene lookup returns CDR1 LGHDT and CDR2 YNNKEL (reference sequence). Trimming shortened V by 5 bases and J by 8 bases, and 10 bases separated the two germline ends. The CDR3: CASSTTLDSPLHF. The CDR3 coding sequence is TGTGCCAGCAGCACAACCCTGGATTCACCCCTCCACTTT.

This clonotype occurred a few times. The rearrangement joins TRBV7-2 to TRBJ2-1; TRBD1 matches 10 bases. Per the germline V gene, CDR1 is SGHTA and CDR2 is FQGNSA. V shed 4 bases, J shed 9 bases, and the junction held 6 bases outside the gene matches. CDR3 length equals 14 residues. CDR3 amino acids: CASSSWDRGPEQFF. DNA for the CDR3: TGTGCCAGCAGCTCCTGGGACAGGGGTCCTGAGCAGTTCTTC.

The chain joins TRBV5-1 to TRBJ2-1, with a weak D call TRBD1 (7 bases). CDR3 size: 16 residues. Trimming took 0 bases from V and 6 from J, leaving 16 bases between them. The germline CDR1 and CDR2 sequences are SGHRS and YFSETQ. The CDR3 region is CASSLETGTFSNEQFF. The CDR3 DNA reads TGCGCCAGCAGCTTGGAGACAGGGACTTTCAGCAATGAGCAGTTCTTC.

A few counts support this clonotype. The rearrangement links TRBV5-4 to TRBJ2-3; D is perhaps TRBD2 (6 bases). Germline CDR1 SGHNT, CDR2 YYREEE (reference sequence). Trimming took off 1 base at V and 3 bases at J, with 12 bases between the two ends. CDR3 size: 15 residues. The CDR3 coding sequence is TGTGCCAGCAGCTTGAAGGTGGCGGGGACAGATACGCAGTATTTT. Translating gives CASSLKVAGTDTQYF.

The chain carries TRBV29-1 and TRBJ1-2; a possible D gene is TRBD1 (5 bases). V gave up 7 bases and J gave up 3 bases, with 9 bases separating them. This CDR3 spans 11 amino acids. Looked up from germline, CDR1 is SQVTM and CDR2 is ANQGSEA. CDR3 sequence: CSGEGYYGYTF. The CDR3 DNA reads TGCAGCGGAGAGGGGTACTATGGCTACACCTTC.